These 26 T cell receptor beta chains originate from one sample sequenced in a study of identifying expanded T cells in peripheral blood. The method was immunoSEQ multiplex PCR; TCRdb's version includes in-frame clones alone and lacks a portion of them. The data show about 100,000 clones, with 80% to 90% seen just once and about 5.5% held by the top ten. Specimen: blood. Receptor source: a person aged 18 to 70 in good health.

A word on this clone: This same CDR3 is encoded by further DNA sequences in the sample. The chain links TRBV18 to TRBJ1-2, with D possibly matching TRBD1 (5 bases). V lost 0 bases and J lost 4, with 9 bases in between. The length of the CDR3 is 14 residues. The V gene's germline CDR1 is KGHSH and CDR2 LQKENI. The CDR3 reads CASSPPGGPYGYTF. The CDR3 bases are TGTGCCAGCTCACCACCGGGGGGACCCTATGGCTACACCTTC.

The CDR3, as DNA: TGCGCCAGCAGCAAGAGGACTAGCGGGGGGGCCTACAATGAGCAGTTCTTC. Translation: CASSKRTSGGAYNEQFF. This sequence joins TRBV5-1 and TRBJ2-1; TRBD2 aligns across 15 bases. Germline V gene data show CDR1 as SGHRS and CDR2 as YFSETQ. Trimming removed 4 bases from V and 2 bases from J; junction bases left unmatched: 4. The CDR3 extends over 17 amino acids.

The gene calls are TRBV29-1 and TRBJ2-7; no firm D call. Germline V gene lookup returns CDR1 SQVTM and CDR2 ANQGSEA. CDR3 length: 12 residues. V was trimmed by 4 bases and J by 7 bases, leaving 14 bases between them. This CDR3 reads CSVGALGFEQYF. CDR3 sequence (DNA): TGCAGCGTTGGGGCCCTAGGGTTTGAGCAGTACTTC.

The genes are TRBV18 and TRBJ1-1, with 9 bases that match TRBD1. The CDR3 runs to 14 residues. Germline V CDR1 and CDR2: KGHSH, LQKENI. J gave up 5 bases and V 6 bases, and 7 bases lay outside the gene matches. DNA for the CDR3: TGTGCCAGCTCGTCACAGGGGGCGGAAACTGAAGCTTTCTTT. Protein: CASSSQGAETEAFF.

The V and J genes are TRBV4-2 and TRBJ1-1; 8 bases line up with TRBD1. Germline-derived CDR1 and CDR2 are LGHNA and YNFKEQ. J lost 1 base, V lost 1 base, and 5 bases had no gene match. This CDR3 has 16 amino acids. CDR3 region: CASSQVVDRENTEAFF. CDR3 nucleotide sequence: TGTGCCAGCAGCCAAGTCGTGGACAGGGAGAACACTGAAGCTTTCTTT.

This chain uses TRBV14 with TRBJ2-1; 8 bases map to TRBD2. Germline V gene sequence: CDR1 SGHDN, CDR2 FVKESK. Germline trimming cut 1 base from V and 3 bases from J; bases unmatched to any gene: 8. CDR3 size: 17 residues. The CDR3 protein is CASSQGLAGGLYNEQFF. In DNA, the CDR3 is TGTGCCAGCAGCCAAGGCCTGGCGGGGGGCCTCTACAATGAGCAGTTCTTC.

J is TRBJ2-2 and V is TRBV7-6; 7 positions agree with TRBD1. This CDR3 has 15 amino acids. V dropped 5 bases and J dropped 4; count of bases not matched to a gene: 7. In germline, CDR1 is SGHVS, CDR2 FNYEAQ. The CDR3 DNA is TGTGCCAGCAGCCCCTCGACAGGGACCACCGGGGAGCTGTTTTTT. It translates to CASSPSTGTTGELFF.

The J gene is TRBJ1-3, the V gene TRBV28; D gene uncertain. Germline loops: CDR1 MDHEN, CDR2 SYDVKM. This CDR3 region has 14 residues. Trimming shortened V by 6 bases and J by 0 bases, and 9 bases separated the two germline ends. CDR3 DNA: TGTGCCAGCAGGGAGGGCCACTCTGGAAACACCATATATTTT. Protein product: CASREGHSGNTIYF.

This chain links TRBV5-1 with TRBJ2-2; 15 bases agree with TRBD2. V was clipped by 4 bases and J by 7 bases; unmatched bases: 2. The CDR3 covers 15 residues. Germline CDR1 SGHRS, CDR2 YFSETQ. Written as DNA, the CDR3 is TGCGCCAGCAGCCTGGGACTAGCGGGAGGCGGGGAGCTGTTTTTT. This encodes CASSLGLAGGGELFF.

The V gene is TRBV6-6, the J gene TRBJ1-5; D remains unclear. Trimming stripped 10 bases from V and 0 bases from J, with 13 bases between. CDR1 is MNHNY, CDR2 SVGAGI, per germline (reference sequence). This CDR3 has 14 amino acids. The CDR3 region has the DNA TGTGCCACTCAACAGCAGTATAGCAATCAGCCCCAGCATTTT. Encoded protein: CATQQQYSNQPQHF.

Of note for this clone: Lacking the conserved final phenylalanine or tryptophan, this CDR3 likely reflects a read error. No DNA is shown, since the ends of the CDR3 on it are uncertain; the CDR3 is the one TCRdb lists. V is TRBV19 and J is TRBJ1-1. Including both end residues, the CDR3 is 11 amino acids long. The V gene's germline CDR1 is LNHDA and CDR2 SQIVND (reference sequence). The CDR3 here is CASSIDYLVKI.

This sequence joins TRBV7-9 and TRBJ1-1; D is perhaps TRBD1 (5 bases). Per the germline V gene, CDR1 is SEHNR and CDR2 is FQNEAQ (reference sequence). V was trimmed by 5 bases and J by 11 bases, leaving 15 bases between them. The CDR3 has 12 residues. DNA of the CDR3: TGTGCCAGCAGCCGATGGTGGGGCTGGGCTTTCTTT. This translates into CASSRWWGWAFF.

V usage is TRBV7-8 and J usage is TRBJ2-4; possible D gene TRBD2, 6 bases. The CDR3 length is 14 residues. V lost 5 bases and J lost 8, with 16 bases in between. CDR1 is SGHVS and CDR2 is FQNEAQ in the germline V gene. The CDR3, as DNA: TGTGCCAGCAGCCCCAGCCCGGGAGAGGACATTCAGTACTTC. It encodes CASSPSPGEDIQYF.

This chain links TRBV7-9 with TRBJ2-7; the D call may be TRBD1 or TRBD2 (6 bases each). CDR1 and CDR2 (germline): SEHNR, FQNEAQ (reference sequence). There are 11 residues in the CDR3. The V and J ends lost 8 bases and 4 bases respectively, with 9 bases between them. CDR3 nucleotide sequence: TGTGCCAGCCAGGGGAGGTACGAGCAGTACTTC. As protein: CASQGRYEQYF.

About this clone itself: The sample carries other DNA sequences with the same CDR3. The chain is built from TRBV19 and TRBJ2-1; D is unclear. Germline CDR1 LNHDA, CDR2 SQIVND (reference sequence). This CDR3 has 14 residues. V was cut by 3 bases and J by 0 bases, with 6 bases left in between. CDR3 nucleotide sequence: TGTGCCAGTAGTATCGGTAGCTCCTACAATGAGCAGTTCTTC. Protein: CASSIGSSYNEQFF.

The genes are TRBV7-2 and TRBJ1-5; no clear D gene. CDR3 length equals 12 residues. Germline CDR1 SGHTA, CDR2 FQGNSA. Between the trimmed V and J ends, which lost 5 bases and 9 bases, there was a span of 11 bases. The CDR3 sequence: CASSRLLGPQHF. CDR3 coding DNA: TGTGCCAGCAGCCGCCTACTCGGGCCCCAGCATTTT.

The CDR3 DNA is TGTGCCATCAGTGAGTCGGAGGGCTTGGGCTACACCTTC. The encoded protein is CAISESEGLGYTF. The chain employs TRBV10-3 and TRBJ1-2; D gene unclear. Germline V CDR1 and CDR2: ENHRY, SYGVKD. Trimming removed 0 bases at V and 8 bases at J, with 10 bases between. The CDR3 is made up of 13 amino acids.

This chain connects TRBV4-3 to TRBJ1-2; no firm D call. This CDR3 region has 14 residues. Germline-derived CDR1 and CDR2 are LGHNA and YSLEER. V was cut by 3 bases and J by 4 bases, with 12 bases left in between. CDR3 nucleotide sequence: TGCGCCAGCAGCCACGAGGGCAGTTCCTATGGCTACACCTTC. Its translation is CASSHEGSSYGYTF.

This clone was observed a single time. The sample carries other DNA sequences with the same CDR3. The chain links TRBV5-1 to TRBJ1-2; D is perhaps TRBD1 (6 bases). The CDR3 spans 14 residues. Per the germline V gene, CDR1 is SGHRS and CDR2 is YFSETQ. The germline V and J ends were trimmed by 4 bases and 2 bases, with 12 bases remaining between them. The CDR3 sequence is CASSLTGLNYGYTF. The DNA for the CDR3 is TGCGCCAGCAGCCTCACAGGGTTGAACTATGGCTACACCTTC.

This CDR3 is CASSLSGGPYNEQFF. CDR3 in DNA: TGTGCCAGCTCCCTAAGCGGGGGGCCGTACAATGAGCAGTTCTTC. J is TRBJ2-1 and V is TRBV18, with TRBD2 matching 9 bases. In germline, CDR1 is KGHSH, CDR2 LQKENI. This CDR3 contains 15 residues. V was clipped by 6 bases and J by 4 bases; unmatched bases: 7.

This chain joins TRBV11-2 and TRBJ1-2, with unresolved D. V was clipped by 5 bases and J by 7 bases, with 11 bases between them. Germline loops: CDR1 SGHAT, CDR2 FQNNGV. The CDR3 runs to 12 residues. The CDR3 region is CASSPTEGGYTF. CDR3 bases: TGTGCCAGCAGCCCAACGGAGGGTGGCTACACCTTC.

DNA of the CDR3: TGCGCCAGCAGATTTCCCTCCCAGGGCGAATTCGATAGCAATCAGCCCCAGCATTTT. Its protein product is CASRFPSQGEFDSNQPQHF. This chain links TRBV5-1 with TRBJ1-5, with D possibly TRBD1 on 5 matching bases. CDR1 is SGHRS, CDR2 YFSETQ, per germline. The CDR3 covers 19 residues. The V end lost 5 bases, the J end lost 0 bases, and 24 bases lay between the germline ends.

This sequence joins TRBV4-3 and TRBJ1-4, with unresolved D. This CDR3 region has 17 residues. The germline V and J ends were trimmed by 0 bases and 6 bases, with 17 bases remaining between them. Germline V CDR1 and CDR2: LGHNA, YSLEER. The CDR3 coding sequence is TGCGCCAGCAGCCAAGACTCCTTCCTCGGGAGACATGAAAAACTGTTTTTT. Translating it yields CASSQDSFLGRHEKLFF.

The V and J genes are TRBV5-1 and TRBJ2-2, with D possibly called TRBD1 or TRBD2 (5 bases each). The V gene's germline CDR1 is SGHRS and CDR2 YFSETQ. This CDR3 spans 15 amino acids. Deletions cut 3 bases from V and 2 bases from J, with 11 bases between. Written as DNA, the CDR3 is TGCGCCAGCAGCTGGGACGGGCTTAACACCGGGGAGCTGTTTTTT. Residues: CASSWDGLNTGELFF.

The chain has TRBV27 and TRBJ2-7; 7 nucleotides match TRBD1. The CDR3 has 14 amino acids. The trim removed 5 bases at V and 2 bases at J, leaving 6 bases unmatched. Looked up from germline, CDR1 is MNHEY and CDR2 is SMNVEV (reference sequence). As DNA, the CDR3 is TGTGCCAGCAGTCTACGACAGGGACCCTACGAGCAGTACTTC. Amino acid sequence: CASSLRQGPYEQYF.

The V gene is TRBV6-1, the J gene TRBJ1-6; D is uncertain. This CDR3 is 15 amino acids long. The germline V gene encodes CDR1 MNHNS and CDR2 SASEGT. V lost 5 bases, J lost 6 bases, and 14 bases lay in between. CDR3 loop: CASSRPQQFNSPLHF. The CDR3 DNA sequence: TGTGCCAGCAGTCGACCTCAGCAGTTTAATTCACCCCTCCACTTT.